A selection of T cell receptor beta chains follows, all from one sample in a study of blood T cells in healthy people across ages. TCRdb ran MiXCR on the 5' RACE reads and lists one entry per CDR3 protein. The table shows 1.5 million to 2 million distinct CDR3 sequences, with roughly 27% occurring only once. The sample consisted of blood. The origin of the receptors is a woman aged 25-40 years in good health. Each CDR3 is given with its conserved first and last residue. The D gene is left open where the match is weak. Clone size, where shown, is once, few, many, or a class for clones that have expanded.

d_call j_call clone_size v_call cdr3_nt cdr3_aa
TRBD2 TRBJ2-4 few TRBV12-3/TRBV12-4 TGTGCCAGCAGTTTTGGCGGGAGGGCCATGTACAATGAGCAGTACTTC CASSFGGRAMYNEQYF
NA TRBJ1-5 NA TRBV3-1 TGTGCCAGCCTATCTGCCACCTATCAGCCCCAGCATTTT CASLSATYQPQHF
NA TRBJ2-7 many TRBV2 TGTGCCAGCAGTGAACGGGGGGCGGACGAGCAGTACTTC CASSERGADEQYF
TRBD2 TRBJ2-3 few TRBV9 TGTGCCAGCAGCGTAGGGCTAGCGGGGCAGATTATCACAGATACGCAGTATTTT CASSVGLAGQIITDTQYF
NA TRBJ2-5 NA TRBV5-1 TGCGCCAGCAGCCTTTCTACAGCGACAGGAGAGACCCAGTACTTC CASSLSTATGETQYF
NA TRBJ2-5 many TRBV7-2 TGTGCCAGCAGCTTGTGGATGGGAGAGACCCAGTACTTC CASSLWMGETQYF
TRBD1 TRBJ1-2 NA TRBV12-3/TRBV12-4 TGTGCCAGCATCGACAGGGATGGCTACACCTTC CASIDRDGYTF
TRBD1 TRBJ2-7 NA TRBV24-1 TGTGCCACCAGTGATTTTACAGGGGGCAGTGAGCAGTACTTC CATSDFTGGSEQYF
NA TRBJ1-4 NA TRBV20-1 TGCAGTGCTCCCCGGCTGGCAGGCCGACGGAAACTGTTTTTT CSAPRLAGRRKLFF
NA TRBJ1-4 few TRBV12-3/TRBV12-4 TGTGCCAGCCACCGTGGGGGGGTGTATGAAAAACTGTTTTTT CASHRGGVYEKLFF
NA TRBJ2-7 few TRBV7-9 TGTGCCAGCAGCCCATCCGAGGAGCAGTACTTC CASSPSEEQYF
NA TRBJ1-1 few TRBV20-1 TGCAGTGCTAGAGATACGAAGGGTGATGACACTGAAGCTTTCTTT CSARDTKGDDTEAFF
NA TRBJ1-1 NA TRBV12-3/TRBV12-4 TGTGCCAGCAGTTTAGGGCAGCTTGTGAACACTGAAGCTTTCTTT CASSLGQLVNTEAFF
NA TRBJ2-1 few TRBV6-1 TGTACCAGCAGTGATATTCAGGCTGGGGTCAATGAGCAGTTCTTC CTSSDIQAGVNEQFF
NA TRBJ1-2 NA TRBV2 TGTGCCAGCAGTGACCAAAGGGGCACAGAGCCCACCTTC CASSDQRGTEPTF
NA TRBJ1-4 few TRBV10-2 TGCGCCAGCGGACAGCAAAATGAAAAACTGTTTTTT CASGQQNEKLFF
TRBD1 TRBJ2-7 few TRBV2 TGTGCCAGCAGTGACCCTCAGGGGGCGGGCGACGAGCAGTACTTC CASSDPQGAGDEQYF
TRBD1 TRBJ2-7 NA TRBV15 TGTGCCACCAGCAGAGACAGGGGGCTAGTGTACGAGCAGTACTTC CATSRDRGLVYEQYF
TRBD1 TRBJ2-1 many TRBV20-1 TGCAGTGCTAGTGCGGACAGGGGAAGATACAATGAGCAGTTCTTC CSASADRGRYNEQFF
NA TRBJ2-1 NA TRBV7-6 TGTGCCAGCAGCTTACGATACCTCAATGAGCAGTTCTTC CASSLRYLNEQFF
TRBD1 TRBJ2-7 many TRBV12-3/TRBV12-4 TGTGCCAGCAGTTTGGCTGGGACAGGGGGCGGCGAGCAGTACTTC CASSLAGTGGGEQYF
NA TRBJ2-7 many TRBV10-3 TGTGCCGCTAGTACAAGCTTCGAGCAGTACTTC CAASTSFEQYF
NA TRBJ1-1 NA TRBV2 TGTGCCAGCAAAGGGGAGGGGACTTCAACTGAAGCTTTCTTT CASKGEGTSTEAFF
NA TRBJ2-7 NA TRBV10-2 TGCGCCAGCAGTGATCGAGAGGCGAGCTCCTACGAGCAGTACTTC CASSDREASSYEQYF
NA TRBJ2-5 few TRBV5-1 TGCGCCAGCAGCCCGGCGGCCACCCGGGAGACCCAGTACTTC CASSPAATRETQYF
NA TRBJ1-5 few TRBV4-1 TGCGCCAGCAGCCAAGAACTTGGTTTCAGGGAGGGAGACTATCAGCCCCAGCATTTT CASSQELGFREGDYQPQHF
NA TRBJ1-4 few TRBV12-3/TRBV12-4 TGTGCCAGCAGCGCCTTTTCCTACGGAAAACTGTTTTTT CASSAFSYGKLFF
TRBD2 TRBJ2-3 few TRBV27 TGTGCCAGCAGTTTATCCAGCGGGGCCACTTGGGGAGGTGGTACAGATACGCAGTATTTT CASSLSSGATWGGGTDTQYF
TRBD1 TRBJ1-5 NA TRBV29-1 TGCAGCGTTGAAGACGCCGATGACAGGGAGCGAAGCAATCAGCCCCAGCATTTT CSVEDADDRERSNQPQHF
TRBD2 TRBJ2-5 NA TRBV20-1 TGCAGTGCTAGAGAGGAGGCGGGGGGTACCTACAATGAGCAGTACTTC CSAREEAGGTYNEQYF
TRBD2 TRBJ2-3 NA TRBV2 TGTGCCAGCAGTGAGCAGGCGGGATCAGGGACTAGGACAGATACGCAGTATTTT CASSEQAGSGTRTDTQYF
NA TRBJ2-7 NA TRBV6-5 TGTGCCAGCAGTCTACATCGGGACGAAGAGCAGTACTTC CASSLHRDEEQYF
NA TRBJ2-7 NA TRBV18 TGTGCCAGCTCATCAAACGAGAGATACGAGCAGTACTTC CASSSNERYEQYF
NA TRBJ2-5 many TRBV24-1 TGTGCCACCAGTGACAGAGGTACCCAGACCCAGTACTTC CATSDRGTQTQYF
NA TRBJ2-1 NA TRBV20-1 TGCAGTGCTAGAGACGGAGGGGCCAGCTCCTACAATGAGCAGTTCTTC CSARDGGASSYNEQFF
NA TRBJ2-3 NA TRBV27 TGTGCCAGCAGTTTATATCTCAGCAATACGCAGTATTTT CASSLYLSNTQYF
NA TRBJ2-5 many TRBV20-1 TGCAGTGCTCGACCCCCTCAACTGTACCAAGAGACCCAGTACTTC CSARPPQLYQETQYF
TRBD1 TRBJ2-2 once TRBV2 TGTGCCAGCAGAGCCGACAGGGCGGGGGAGCTGTTTTTT CASRADRAGELFF
NA TRBJ2-1 NA TRBV20-1 TGCAGTGCTAGAGATTGGGGAGCCGAGCAGTTCTTC CSARDWGAEQFF
NA TRBJ2-5 few TRBV18 TGTGCCAGCTTCGCTTCCAGGGCTGAGGAGACCCAGTACTTC CASFASRAEETQYF
NA TRBJ2-7 many TRBV2 TGTGCCAGCAGGGCGCTCGAGCAGTACTTC CASRALEQYF
NA TRBJ2-5 NA TRBV29-1 TGCAGCGTTGTGGCGACAGCCGGGCAAGAGACCCAGTACTTC CSVVATAGQETQYF
TRBD2 TRBJ2-7 many TRBV28 TGTGCCAGCACCTTACTAGCGGGGAACTACGAGCAGTACTTC CASTLLAGNYEQYF
NA TRBJ1-1 few TRBV12-3/TRBV12-4 TGTGCCAGCAGCCCGACGACTTCTCGGAACACTGAAGCTTTCTTT CASSPTTSRNTEAFF
NA TRBJ2-5 many TRBV10-3 TGTGCCATCAGTGAGCCTCCCGGGGAACAAGAGACCCAGTACTTC CAISEPPGEQETQYF
TRBD2 TRBJ2-3 NA TRBV7-2 TGTGCCAGCAGCTTAGGCATAGCGGGAGCCGAGGGAGATACGCAGTATTTT CASSLGIAGAEGDTQYF
NA TRBJ2-1 few TRBV6-5 TGTGCCAGCAGTGACGCTAGCGTCTCCTACAATGAGCAGTTCTTC CASSDASVSYNEQFF
NA TRBJ2-3 NA TRBV2 TGTGCCAGCAGCGGACTTACGGGAGGCACAGATACGCAGTATTTT CASSGLTGGTDTQYF
NA TRBJ1-2 few TRBV9 TGTGCCAGCAGCGTAACGGCACAAGCTAACTATGGCTACACCTTC CASSVTAQANYGYTF
NA TRBJ2-5 many TRBV7-9 TGTGCCAGCAGCTTAGGTTCCCTATTGGAGACCCAGTACTTC CASSLGSLLETQYF
TRBD1 TRBJ1-2 many TRBV29-1 TGCAGCGTTGCCGACAGGGGGGACTATGGCTACACCTTC CSVADRGDYGYTF
NA TRBJ1-5 NA TRBV24-1 TGTGCCACCAGTGATGCAGGAGTCAATCAGCCCCAGCATTTT CATSDAGVNQPQHF
TRBD1 TRBJ1-6 few TRBV12-3/TRBV12-4 TGTGCCAGCAGTTCAGATCCGGGACAGGCCTATTCACCCCTCCACTTT CASSSDPGQAYSPLHF
NA TRBJ2-2 NA TRBV12-3/TRBV12-4 TGTGCCAGCAGTCTCACCGCACTCGGGGAGCTGTTTTTT CASSLTALGELFF
TRBD2 TRBJ2-7 NA TRBV3-1 TGTGCCAGCAGCCAAGCAAGTCTGGCGGGGGGATCCTACAATGAGCAGTACTTC CASSQASLAGGSYNEQYF
NA TRBJ2-6 few TRBV29-1 TGCACCTATACGTCCTGGGGCTCCGTAACTGGGGCCAACGTCCTGACTTTC CTYTSWGSVTGANVLTF
TRBD1 TRBJ2-7 many TRBV6-5 TGTGCCAGCAGCTTCGCCGGGACAGAGACCTACGAGCAGTACTTC CASSFAGTETYEQYF
NA TRBJ2-1 NA TRBV18 TGTGCCAGCTCCCCCCGGGCCAAAGACAGGAGTAGAAATGAGCAGTTCTTC CASSPRAKDRSRNEQFF
TRBD2 TRBJ2-1 NA TRBV2 TGTGCCAGCAGTGGAGCGGGGGCTCTCAATGAGCAGTTCTTC CASSGAGALNEQFF
NA TRBJ2-1 NA TRBV5-6 TGTGCCAGCAGCTGGAATCTGGCGATTAATTACAATGAGCAGTTCTTC CASSWNLAINYNEQFF